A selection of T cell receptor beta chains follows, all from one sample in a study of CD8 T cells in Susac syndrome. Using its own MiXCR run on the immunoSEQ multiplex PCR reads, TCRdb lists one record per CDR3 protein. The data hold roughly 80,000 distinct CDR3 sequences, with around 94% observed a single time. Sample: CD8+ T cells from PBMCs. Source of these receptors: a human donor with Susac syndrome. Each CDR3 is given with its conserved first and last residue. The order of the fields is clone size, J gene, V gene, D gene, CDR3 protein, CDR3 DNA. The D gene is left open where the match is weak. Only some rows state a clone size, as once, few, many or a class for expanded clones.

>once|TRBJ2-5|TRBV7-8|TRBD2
CASSASPAGEETQYF
TGTGCCAGCAGCGCTTCACCAGCGGGGGAGGAGACCCAGTACTTC
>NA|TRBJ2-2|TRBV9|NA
CASSVGRSNTGELFF
TGTGCCAGCAGCGTAGGGAGGTCGAACACCGGGGAGCTGTTTTTT
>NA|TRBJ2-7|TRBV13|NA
CASSLVPPYEQYF
TGTGCCAGCAGCTTAGTCCCCCCTTACGAGCAGTACTTC
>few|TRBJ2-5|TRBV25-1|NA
CASSGSTQYF
TGTGCCAGCAGTGGCTCGACCCAGTACTTC
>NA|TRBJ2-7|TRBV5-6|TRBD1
CASSMDRGYYEQYF
TGTGCCAGCAGCATGGACAGGGGCTACTACGAGCAGTACTTC
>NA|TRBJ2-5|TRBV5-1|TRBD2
CASSGGLAAGETQYF
TGCGCCAGCAGCGGGGGACTAGCTGCGGGAGAGACCCAGTACTTC
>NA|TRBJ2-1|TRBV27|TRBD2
CASSFPGLAVNEQFF
TGTGCCAGCAGTTTCCCGGGACTAGCGGTGAATGAGCAGTTCTTC
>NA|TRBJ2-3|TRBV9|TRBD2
CASSVGGGATDTQYF
TGTGCCAGCAGCGTTGGCGGGGGGGCCACAGATACGCAGTATTTT
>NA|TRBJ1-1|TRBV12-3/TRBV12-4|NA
CASSWEEGPNTEAFF
TGTGCCAGCAGTTGGGAAGAGGGGCCGAACACTGAAGCTTTCTTT
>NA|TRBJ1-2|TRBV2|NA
CASFRGVRGYTF
TGTGCCAGCTTTCGGGGAGTCCGGGGCTACACCTTC
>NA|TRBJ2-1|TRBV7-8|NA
CAIVAGYEQFF
TGTGCCATCGTAGCCGGCTATGAGCAGTTCTTC
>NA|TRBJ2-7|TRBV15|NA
CATSRSPLGRDYEQYF
TGTGCCACCAGCAGATCCCCCCTTGGCAGGGATTACGAGCAGTACTTC
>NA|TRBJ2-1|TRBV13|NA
CASSLRDPYNEQFF
TGTGCCAGCAGCTTACGGGACCCCTACAATGAGCAGTTCTTC
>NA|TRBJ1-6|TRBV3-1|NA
CASSEGPSSYNSPLHF
TGTGCCAGCAGCGAAGGCCCCAGCTCCTATAATTCACCCCTCCACTTT
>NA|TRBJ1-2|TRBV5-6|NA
CASKWGYTF
TGTGCCAGCAAGTGGGGCTACACCTTC
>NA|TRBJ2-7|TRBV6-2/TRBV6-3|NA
CASSYSKLGPSTSYEQYF
TGTGCCAGCAGTTACTCGAAATTGGGCCCTTCTACGTCCTACGAGCAGTACTTC
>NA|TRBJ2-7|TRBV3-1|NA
CASSQGRRDQYF
TGTGCCAGCAGCCAAGGTCGGCGGGATCAGTACTTC
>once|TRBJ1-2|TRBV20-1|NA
CSARDRGVYYGYTF
TGCAGTGCTAGAGATCGCGGGGTTTACTATGGCTACACCTTC
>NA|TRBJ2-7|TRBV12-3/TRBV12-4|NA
CASRSTAYEQYF
TGTGCCAGCAGGTCGACGGCTTACGAGCAGTACTTC
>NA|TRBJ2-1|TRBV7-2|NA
CASSLDGGSDNEQFF
TGTGCCAGCAGCTTAGACGGGGGAAGCGACAATGAGCAGTTCTTC
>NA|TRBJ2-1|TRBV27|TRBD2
CASVGAGGKSSNEQFF
TGTGCCAGCGTGGGGGCGGGGGGAAAATCAAGTAATGAGCAGTTCTTC
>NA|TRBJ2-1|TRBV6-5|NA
CASSSAAFNEQFF
TGTGCCAGCAGTTCGGCCGCCTTCAATGAGCAGTTCTTC
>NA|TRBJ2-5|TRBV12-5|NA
CASGLPTSRTQYF
TGTGCTAGTGGTTTGCCCACTAGCCGCACCCAGTACTTC
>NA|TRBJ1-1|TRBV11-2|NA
CASSSSLSGTEAFF
TGTGCCAGCAGCTCCTCCTTGTCTGGCACTGAAGCTTTCTTT